This passage covers 7 T cell receptor beta chains from one sample sequenced in a study of T cell repertoires in cytomegalovirus infection. Each CDR3 protein is one row after TCRdb ran MiXCR on the reads. The sample lists 150,000 to 200,000 distinct CDR3 sequences, roughly 30% seen once, with roughly 29% in the top ten. Sequenced input: PBMCs. Receptors were obtained from a human donor in good health (CMV status not recorded). Some clones in this sample may be carry-over from other donors' samples.

This clonotype was detected a few times. J is TRBJ2-7 and V is TRBV12-3 or TRBV12-4; possibly TRBD2 for D (6 bases). CDR3 length: 16 residues. Deletions cut 4 bases from V and 0 bases from J, with 16 bases between. CDR3 nucleotide sequence: TGTGCCAGCAGTTCCCCCTGGGACTCAAACTCCTACGAGCAGTACTTC. Translating it yields CASSSPWDSNSYEQYF.

The gene calls are TRBV2 and TRBJ2-5; TRBD1 might be the D (5 bases). Germline-derived CDR1 and CDR2 are SNHLY and FYNNEI. This CDR3 has 14 residues. Trimming cost V 4 bases and J 1 base, with 10 bases left between them. The CDR3 reads CASSGATVQETQYF. Written as DNA, the CDR3 is TGTGCCAGCAGTGGGGCGACAGTCCAAGAGACCCAGTACTTC.

This clonotype was detected only a few times. The chain carries TRBV7-2 and TRBJ2-7, with 7 bases fitting TRBD1. V shed 4 bases and J 2 bases; nucleotides not matched to a gene: 5. The CDR3 runs 14 residues. Germline assignment: CDR1 SGHTA and CDR2 FQGNSA. The CDR3 sequence: CASSSRDRAYEQYF. The CDR3 nucleotides read TGTGCCAGCAGCTCCCGGGACAGAGCCTACGAGCAGTACTTC.

The chain employs TRBV7-3 and TRBJ2-7; TRBD2 matches 8 bases. The CDR3 loop spans 14 amino acids. Germline CDR1 and CDR2: SGHTA and FQGTGA. Losses at the gene ends were 1 base for V and 5 bases for J; bases not matched to a gene: 4. CDR3 in amino acids: CASSLMAGGDEQYF. CDR3 DNA: TGTGCCAGCAGCTTAATGGCGGGGGGCGACGAGCAGTACTTC.

This clonotype has a count of ten or more. The chain links TRBV7-2 to TRBJ1-2; D perhaps matches TRBD1 (6 bases). CDR3 length: 13 amino acids. V was shortened by 5 bases and J by 8 bases, with 15 bases between the two germline ends. Germline V gene lookup returns CDR1 SGHTA and CDR2 FQGNSA. CDR3 nucleotides: TGTGCCAGCAGCCGTTCACAGGGTTTAGGCTACACCTTC. This encodes CASSRSQGLGYTF.

V is TRBV10-1 and J is TRBJ2-5, with 8 nucleotides matching TRBD1. The CDR3 is made up of 14 amino acids. Germline trimming cut 7 bases from V and 4 bases from J; bases unmatched to any gene: 8. CDR1 is WNHNN, CDR2 SYGVQD, per germline (reference sequence). The CDR3 DNA is TGCGCCAGCAAGACCGGGACAGGAGTAGAGACCCAGTACTTC. It is translated as CASKTGTGVETQYF.

The V and J genes are TRBV19 and TRBJ1-1, with 7 positions matching TRBD1. V was pared by 7 bases and J by 10 bases, with 24 bases of the junction left unmatched. Germline lookup yields CDR1 LNHDA and CDR2 SQIVND (reference sequence). The length of the CDR3 is 17 residues. CDR3 sequence: CASTPRRSQGVPFRAFF. The CDR3 coding sequence is TGTGCCAGTACCCCCCGAAGGAGCCAGGGGGTTCCTTTTCGAGCTTTCTTT. Complete variable domain (other parts from reference TRBV19 and TRBJ1-1): DGGITQSPKYLFRKEGQNVTLSCEQNLNHDAMYWYRQDPGQGLRLIYYSQIVNDFQKGDIAEGYSVSREKKESFPLTVTSAQKNPTAFYLCASTPRRSQGVPFRAFFGQGTRLTVV.